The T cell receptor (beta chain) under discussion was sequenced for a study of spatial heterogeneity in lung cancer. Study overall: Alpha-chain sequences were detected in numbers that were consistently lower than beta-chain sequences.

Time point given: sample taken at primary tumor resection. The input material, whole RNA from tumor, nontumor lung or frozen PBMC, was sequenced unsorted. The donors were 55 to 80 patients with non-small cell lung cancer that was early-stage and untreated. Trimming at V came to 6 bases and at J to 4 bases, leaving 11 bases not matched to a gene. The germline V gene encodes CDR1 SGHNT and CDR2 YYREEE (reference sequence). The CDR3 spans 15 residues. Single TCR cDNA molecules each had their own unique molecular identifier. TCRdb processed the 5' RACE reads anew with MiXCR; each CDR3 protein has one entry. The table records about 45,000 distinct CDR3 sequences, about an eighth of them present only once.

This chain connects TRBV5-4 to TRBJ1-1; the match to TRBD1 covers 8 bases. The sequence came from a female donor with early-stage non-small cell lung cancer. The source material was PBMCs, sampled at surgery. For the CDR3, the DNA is TGTGCCAGCACTTTCTCCGACAGGGGCGGCACTGAAGCTTTCTTT. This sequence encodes CASTFSDRGGTEAFF.